This T cell receptor (beta chain) was obtained from a study of Ad26.COV2.S vaccination and SARS-CoV-2 variants. General study findings and limits: Vaccine recipients showed a spike-specific TCR breadth that was higher than in placebo recipients.

Per the germline V gene, CDR1 is SNHLY and CDR2 is FYNNEI. V lost 4 bases and J 8 bases, leaving 11 bases between the germline ends. The CDR3 is 12 residues long. The repertoire was sequenced with immunoSEQ multiplex PCR; TCRdb's copy has only in-frame clones and lacks some. This table has almost 400,000 clones, about nine tenths appearing once. With regard to this clone: Its specificity is not known.

The treatment is: roughly 20 received Ad26.COV2.S at low or high dose, single or two shots; about 5 received placebo; per-sample allocation not given. Specimen acquisition occurred on day 63 following the initial vaccine or placebo injection. The genes are TRBV2 and TRBJ1-2, with D possibly being TRBD1 (5 bases). The material was peripheral blood, obtained in a trial of Ad26.COV2.S vaccine versus placebo. This receptor was taken from a person between 18 and 59 years old who received the Ad26.COV2.S COVID-19 vaccine or a placebo. The CDR3 reads CASSGGRTGYTF. CDR3 DNA sequence: TGTGCCAGCAGTGGGGGGAGGACCGGCTACACCTTC.